This T cell receptor (beta chain) was sequenced during a study of T cells after posttransplantation cyclophosphamide. This CDR3 region has 12 residues. The ends were cut back, 1 base at V and 6 bases at J, with 5 bases in the middle. Germline CDR1 reads MGHRA; CDR2 reads YSYEKL. Whole-study findings and limits: TRB clonality was highly associated with recipient CMV seropositivity and reactivation. Tissue-infiltrating T cells from skin or gut overlapped little with blood T cells.

Peripheral blood was collected from the related graft donor on the marrow donation day. About this clone itself: The target antigen is unknown.

Sequencing used immunoSEQ multiplex PCR; TCRdb keeps in-frame clones, though not all of them. There are some 66,000 clones in the sample; 90% to 95% occur only once, and approximately 2.7% lies in the top ten. The sample was PBMCs. The sequence came from a woman in her twenties or thirties in good health and a related stem cell transplant donor. The genes are TRBV4-1 and TRBJ2-3; D call uncertain. CDR3 bases: TGCGCCAGCAGCCAAGTCGTGGATACGCAGTATTTT. Protein: CASSQVVDTQYF.